This is a list of T cell receptor beta chains from one sample in a study of shared clonotypes between healthy human individuals. Produced via immunoSEQ multiplex PCR; TCRdb's table is partial and in-frame only. This sample has around 2.3 million clones, with approximately 96% found just once. Specimen: naive CD4+ T cells sorted from blood. Every receptor here comes from a young man in good health. Each CDR3 is given without its conserved first and last residue. Expanded clones get a size class; other rows say once, few or many, or leave the size out.

V	J	size	CDR3
TRBV6-1	TRBJ1-4	.	ASSETWGQGNEKLF
TRBV11-2	TRBJ2-1	.	ASSNSNNEQF
TRBV11-1	TRBJ2-4	.	ASSLVGTKNIQY
TRBV21-1	TRBJ1-5	.	ASLRGNQPQH
TRBV12-5	TRBJ2-5	.	ASGLGTGGGETQY
TRBV29-1	TRBJ2-3	.	SGATPDTQY
TRBV2	TRBJ1-2	.	ASSEGDSYGYT
TRBV4-1	TRBJ1-4	.	ASSQELGEKLF
TRBV12-5	TRBJ2-2	.	ASGLGSGYTGELF
TRBV5-1	TRBJ2-2	few	ASSLEATGELF
TRBV5-4	TRBJ2-7	.	ASSPGTLRRYEQY
TRBV11-2	TRBJ1-4	.	ASSLQDSTNEKLF
TRBV25-1	TRBJ2-5	.	ASSPMEGDRGRETQY
TRBV15	TRBJ1-5	.	ATSRSANQPQH
TRBV30	TRBJ2-2	.	AWSQGRGNRELF
TRBV7-8	TRBJ1-5	.	ASSSYNQPQH
TRBV28	TRBJ1-2	.	ASSPGGAGQSNYGYT